A single sample is the source of the 28 T cell receptor beta chains below, sequenced in a study of vaccination and CD4 T cells after COVID-19. Stated treatment: approximately nine-day PBMC culture with coronavirus spike peptide pools or control peptides (ViraFEST assay). The antigens of these receptors remain unknown. CD4+ T cells that had been cultured provided DNA sequenced with the Oncomine TCR Beta short-read assay. Via MiXCR, TCRdb re-called the PCR reads, giving one row per CDR3 protein. The table has 6,600 or so distinct CDR3 sequences, 32% seen once. The sequencing used CD4+ T cells from blood, cultured in vitro, collected after SARS-CoV-2 vaccination. The origin of the receptors is a human donor who had recovered from COVID-19.

The rearrangement uses TRBV7-2 and TRBJ1-5; no clear D gene. The CDR3 spans 15 residues. V was pared by 1 base and J by 3 bases, with 10 bases between. CDR1 is SGHTA, CDR2 FQGNSA, per germline. The CDR3 nucleotides read TGTGCCAGCAGCTTAGTGGCAAGGCTCAATCAGCCCCAGCATTTT. Encoded protein: CASSLVARLNQPQHF.

This clonotype is medium-sized by share. The chain is built from TRBV27 and TRBJ2-3; TRBD1 matches at 8 bases. Germline V gives CDR1 MNHEY, CDR2 SMNVEV (reference sequence). The CDR3 is made up of 15 amino acids. Unmatched junction bases numbered 9, after V lost 6 bases and J lost 4 bases. The CDR3 region is CASRVGQEPADTQYF. The CDR3 DNA is TGTGCCAGCAGAGTGGGACAGGAGCCCGCAGATACGCAGTATTTT.

This clonotype was seen a few times. The rearrangement uses TRBV20-1 and TRBJ2-1, with D perhaps matching TRBD1 or TRBD2 (5 bases each). This CDR3 is 15 amino acids long. Trimming left V 6 bases short and J 1 base short, with 16 bases between. Germline values: CDR1 DFQATT, CDR2 SNEGSKA (reference sequence). CDR3 amino acids: CSAPYGGASYNEQFF. The CDR3, as DNA: TGCAGTGCCCCCTATGGGGGAGCATCCTACAATGAGCAGTTCTTC.

The CDR3 spells CASSFPGAPDTQYF. CDR3 DNA sequence: TGTGCCAGCAGCTTCCCGGGGGCCCCGGATACGCAGTATTTT. The chain combines TRBV7-8 with TRBJ2-3; D is possibly TRBD1 or TRBD2 (6 bases each). The CDR3 contains 14 residues. V was cut by 3 bases and J by 6 bases, with 13 bases left in between. Per the germline V gene, CDR1 is SGHVS and CDR2 is FQNEAQ.

In its sample, this clonotype was seen a few times. The chain couples TRBV10-1 to TRBJ2-7; D ambiguous. Germline V gene sequence: CDR1 WNHNN, CDR2 SYGVQD (reference sequence). The CDR3 runs 12 residues. Trimming stripped 3 bases from V and 3 bases from J, with 6 bases between. The CDR3 here is CASSEGRYEQYF. The CDR3, as DNA: TGCGCCAGCAGTGAAGGCCGCTACGAGCAGTACTTC.

This clonotype was seen a few times. The chain uses TRBV7-9 and TRBJ1-2; 8 bases fit TRBD1. Germline V lookup: CDR1 SEHNR, CDR2 FQNEAQ (reference sequence). The CDR3 contains 12 residues. The trim removed 4 bases at V and 8 bases at J, leaving 3 bases unmatched. CDR3 region: CASSWTGYGYTF. The DNA of the CDR3 is TGTGCCAGCAGCTGGACAGGGTACGGCTACACCTTC.

This clonotype has a handful of counts. The chain employs TRBV6-5 and TRBJ1-2; 9 bases map to TRBD1. The CDR3 totals 15 residues. V lost 3 bases, J lost 8 bases, and 10 bases stayed unmatched. Germline loops: CDR1 MNHEY, CDR2 SVGAGI. The CDR3 sequence is CASSYGDREARGYTF. The CDR3 nucleotides read TGTGCCAGCAGTTATGGGGACAGGGAGGCGAGGGGCTACACCTTC.

By its share, this clonotype is medium-sized. The chain recombines TRBV25-1 with TRBJ2-3, with TRBD2 matching 9 bases. Trimming removed 5 bases from V and 1 base from J; junction bases left unmatched: 4. The length of the CDR3 is 15 residues. Germline CDR1 reads MGHDK; CDR2 reads SYGVNS. CDR3 loop: CASSPSGTGTDTQYF. The CDR3 nucleotides are TGTGCCAGCAGTCCTAGCGGGACTGGCACAGATACGCAGTATTTT.

The V call is TRBV6-5, the J call TRBJ2-1; D gene unclear. Germline V gives CDR1 MNHEY, CDR2 SVGAGI. CDR3 size: 12 residues. The V end lost 0 bases, the J end lost 7 bases, and 4 bases lay between the germline ends. For the CDR3, the DNA is TGTGCCAGCAGTTACTCTGGAAATGAGCAGTTCTTC. It codes for CASSYSGNEQFF.

CDR3 DNA: TGTGCCAGCAGCCACCGGGGGGGGTATGAGACCCAGTACTTC. Translated: CASSHRGGYETQYF. The J gene is TRBJ2-5, the V gene TRBV9, with 8 bases that match TRBD2. The germline V gene has CDR1 SGDLS and CDR2 YYNGEE. The CDR3 has 14 residues. The V and J ends lost 4 bases and 5 bases, in that order; junction bases with no gene match: 7.

The chain recombines TRBV20-1 with TRBJ2-5; 7 bases match TRBD1. The germline V gene encodes CDR1 DFQATT and CDR2 SNEGSKA (reference sequence). The CDR3 covers 13 residues. The ends lost 4 bases at V and 3 bases at J; junction bases unmatched: 5. This chain's CDR3 is CSATVGGEETQYF. In DNA form, the CDR3 reads TGCAGTGCTACCGTAGGGGGCGAAGAGACCCAGTACTTC.

This clonotype has more than one count but fewer than ten. The gene calls are TRBV20-1 and TRBJ2-7, with a possible D match to TRBD2 (6 bases). CDR3 length equals 13 residues. Trimming left V 6 bases short and J 1 base short, with 13 bases between. Germline V gene lookup returns CDR1 DFQATT and CDR2 SNEGSKA (reference sequence). In DNA, the CDR3 is TGCAGTGCGCAACTAGCAGGGTCCTACGAGCAGTACTTC. Its translation: CSAQLAGSYEQYF.

This chain connects TRBV10-3 to TRBJ2-1, with TRBD2 matching 8 bases. J gave up 5 bases and V 11 bases, and 11 bases lay outside the gene matches. The CDR3 totals 14 residues. Germline V lookup: CDR1 ENHRY, CDR2 SYGVKD. CDR3 sequence reads: CAAQAGDGHNEQFF. DNA for the CDR3: TGTGCCGCACAAGCGGGGGACGGCCACAATGAGCAGTTCTTC.

The sample holds a few counts of this clonotype. The chain has TRBV19 and TRBJ1-1; D is perhaps TRBD1 (5 bases). The germline V gene encodes CDR1 LNHDA and CDR2 SQIVND (reference sequence). V was clipped by 2 bases and J by 4 bases, with 11 bases between them. The CDR3 spans 14 residues. The CDR3 loop reads CASSIPGLGTEAFF. DNA of the CDR3: TGTGCCAGTAGTATACCAGGGCTGGGCACTGAAGCTTTCTTT. Complete variable domain (other parts from reference TRBV19 and TRBJ1-1): DGGITQSPKYLFRKEGQNVTLSCEQNLNHDAMYWYRQDPGQGLRLIYYSQIVNDFQKGDIAEGYSVSREKKESFPLTVTSAQKNPTAFYLCASSIPGLGTEAFFGQGTRLTVV.

This chain links TRBV5-1 with TRBJ2-7; tentatively, D is TRBD2 (6 bases). Germline V gene sequence: CDR1 SGHRS, CDR2 YFSETQ. V was pared by 1 base and J by 4 bases, with 12 bases between. The CDR3 is made up of 14 amino acids. CDR3 sequence: CASSLRQGGYEQYF. CDR3 DNA: TGCGCCAGCAGCTTGCGGCAGGGAGGTTACGAGCAGTACTTC.

The rearrangement uses TRBV28 and TRBJ2-7; 8 nucleotides line up with TRBD2. This CDR3 has 15 residues. The V segment lost 3 bases and the J segment 2 bases; nucleotides outside the gene matches: 6. Per germline, CDR1 MDHEN and CDR2 SYDVKM. The CDR3 DNA reads as TGTGCCAGCAGTTTCGTACTAGCGGACCCCTACGAGCAGTACTTC. This codes for CASSFVLADPYEQYF.

The chain employs TRBV27 and TRBJ2-7; 10 bases match TRBD1. Germline V gives CDR1 MNHEY, CDR2 SMNVEV (reference sequence). CDR3 length equals 16 residues. The J segment lost 0 bases and the V segment lost 3 bases, leaving 5 bases of the junction unmatched. The chain's CDR3 is CASSFRDRGGSYEQYF. CDR3 DNA: TGTGCCAGCAGTTTTCGGGACAGGGGAGGCTCCTACGAGCAGTACTTC.

This clonotype was recorded a few times. The genes are TRBV7-9 and TRBJ2-5; 8 bases match TRBD1. The CDR3 has 15 amino acids. Per germline, CDR1 SEHNR and CDR2 FQNEAQ (reference sequence). The J segment lost 4 bases and the V segment lost 1 base, leaving 5 bases of the junction unmatched. The CDR3 DNA reads TGTGCCAGCAGCTTAGGGACAGGGCGGGGAGAGACCCAGTACTTC. It yields the protein CASSLGTGRGETQYF.

This chain links TRBV19 with TRBJ2-1; D remains ambiguous. The CDR3 contains 17 residues. CDR1 and CDR2 from the germline V gene are LNHDA and SQIVND (reference sequence). Trimming shortened V by 5 bases and J by 0 bases, and 17 bases separated the two germline ends. CDR3: CASSVGRTLSSYNEQFF. CDR3 nucleotides: TGTGCCAGTAGTGTCGGACGGACCCTTAGCTCCTACAATGAGCAGTTCTTC.

By sample share, this clonotype is large. The rearrangement uses TRBV20-1 and TRBJ2-5; 8 bases match TRBD1. The V gene end was trimmed by 4 bases and the J gene end by 2 bases; junction bases not matched to a gene: 9. Germline values: CDR1 DFQATT, CDR2 SNEGSKA (reference sequence). The CDR3 length is 15 residues. Here the CDR3 DNA reads TGCAGTGCTATTTCACAGGGGGTAAAACAAGAGACCCAGTACTTC. Protein sequence: CSAISQGVKQETQYF.

This clonotype has more than one count but fewer than ten. The chain recombines TRBV7-9 with TRBJ2-7; TRBD2 matches at 11 bases. Germline assignment: CDR1 SEHNR and CDR2 FQNEAQ (reference sequence). CDR3 length: 14 residues. The V gene end was trimmed by 4 bases and the J gene end by 7 bases; junction bases not matched to a gene: 6. This CDR3 is CASSSIAGGGEQYF. The CDR3 bases are TGTGCCAGCAGCTCCATAGCGGGAGGGGGTGAGCAGTACTTC. The whole variable domain, filled in from reference TRBV7-9 and TRBJ2-7, reads DTGVSQNPRHKITKRGQNVTFRCDPISEHNRLYWYRQTLGQGPEFLTYFQNEAQLEKSRLLSDRFSAERPKGSFSTLEIQRTEQGDSAMYLCASSSIAGGGEQYFGPGTRLTVT.

By frequency in the sample, this clonotype is medium-sized. The chain has TRBV28 and TRBJ1-6; D may be TRBD1 (5 bases). Per germline, CDR1 MDHEN and CDR2 SYDVKM. The CDR3 length is 12 residues. V lost 8 bases and J lost 18, with 20 bases in between. The DNA of the CDR3 is TGTGCCAGCGCCCCGGGGGGAAAGACAGCCCACTTT. Protein: CASAPGGKTAHF.

This clonotype has more than one count but fewer than ten. The J gene is TRBJ2-7, the V gene TRBV11-3; 9 bases map to TRBD1. Germline CDR1 SGHNT, CDR2 YENEEA. Trimming took 0 bases from V and 4 from J; bases not matched to a gene: 1. This CDR3 is 14 amino acids long. DNA of the CDR3: TGTGCCAGCAGCTTAGATGGACAGGGGTACGAGCAGTACTTC. Its translation: CASSLDGQGYEQYF.

This clonotype turned up a few times. V gene TRBV27 combines with J gene TRBJ1-1; 9 bases fit TRBD1. V shed 5 bases and J 3 bases; nucleotides not matched to a gene: 7. Germline V gives CDR1 MNHEY, CDR2 SMNVEV (reference sequence). There are 15 residues in the CDR3. CDR3 loop: CASSPYRGLHTEAFF. For the CDR3, the DNA is TGTGCCAGCAGTCCGTACAGGGGGCTGCACACTGAAGCTTTCTTT.

The V gene is TRBV7-8, the J gene TRBJ2-7; D is unclear. In germline, CDR1 is SGHVS, CDR2 FQNEAQ. The CDR3 is 14 residues long. Deletions cut 7 bases from V and 4 bases from J, with 17 bases between. As DNA, the CDR3 is TGTGCCAGCACCCCGAGCCCGAGCCCTTACGAGCAGTACTTC. Translated: CASTPSPSPYEQYF.

This chain links TRBV28 with TRBJ2-3; D possibly corresponds to TRBD2 (6 bases). The CDR3 sequence is 16 residues long. The germline gives CDR1 MDHEN, CDR2 SYDVKM. V gave up 3 bases and J gave up 3 bases, with 16 bases separating them. CDR3 sequence: CASSLLAGRGTDTQYF. As DNA, the CDR3 is TGTGCCAGCAGTTTGTTGGCGGGACGAGGAACAGATACGCAGTATTTT.

This sequence joins TRBV10-2 and TRBJ2-5; 7 nucleotides line up with TRBD1. With 10 bases clipped from V and 4 bases from J, the junction kept 9 bases outside the gene matches. The CDR3 consists of 13 residues. Germline CDR1 is WSHSY and CDR2 is SAAADI. Here the CDR3 reads CATFDRERETQYF. As DNA, the CDR3 is TGCGCCACCTTCGACAGGGAGAGAGAGACCCAGTACTTC.

This clonotype ranks as medium-sized. The chain combines TRBV28 with TRBJ2-5; TRBD2 agrees at 14 bases. CDR1 MDHEN and CDR2 SYDVKM come from the germline V gene. The length of the CDR3 is 16 residues. V trimming: 6 bases; J trimming: 4 bases; junction bases outside the gene matches: 7. DNA of the CDR3: TGTGCCAGCAGGAGGGGACTAGCGGGAGTACGAGAGACCCAGTACTTC. It is translated as CASRRGLAGVRETQYF.